A selection of T cell receptor beta chains follows, all from one sample in a study of Graves' ophthalmopathy and Graves' hyperthyroidism. One entry per CDR3 protein results from TCRdb running MiXCR on the multiplex PCR reads. The sample has 400,000 to 450,000 distinct CDR3 sequences, under 25% seen once. Specimen: peripheral blood. The receptors originated from a woman between 18 and 29 years old with stable Graves' hyperthyroidism. CDR3s include the opening cysteine and the closing phenylalanine or tryptophan. Fields, in order: clone size, V gene, D gene, J gene, CDR3 DNA, CDR3 protein. D genes are given only for firm matches. The listing skips clone size in some rows; elsewhere it reads once, few, many or a size class.

many,TRBV6-1,TRBD2,TRBJ2-7,TGTGCCAGCAGTGAAATGCTAGCGGGAGTTGGCGTCGAGCAGTACTTC,CASSEMLAGVGVEQYF
many,TRBV11-2,NA,TRBJ1-5,TGTGCCAGCAGCTTAGATATACACTCGCAGCCCCAGCATTTT,CASSLDIHSQPQHF
many,TRBV15,NA,TRBJ1-1,TGTGCCACCAGCCCCCTTTCGGGGGGTTTTCTTTTTGAAGCTTTCTTT,CATSPLSGGFLFEAFF
many,TRBV7-6,NA,TRBJ2-5,TGTGCCAGCAGCCCCCCCCGGGCGGGAATGGGAGAGACCCAGTACTTC,CASSPPRAGMGETQYF
many,TRBV24-1,NA,TRBJ2-5,TGTGCCACCAGTGATGAGAAGGTGGAGACCCAGTACTTC,CATSDEKVETQYF
many,TRBV6-4,TRBD1,TRBJ2-7,TGTGCCAGCACCAATGGTGGGGCAGGGGGCGCGGTCAACGAGCAGTACTTC,CASTNGGAGGAVNEQYF
many,TRBV27,TRBD1,TRBJ1-6,TGTGCCAGCAGTCCCAGGGGGCGTAATTCACCCCTCCACTTT,CASSPRGRNSPLHF
NA,TRBV3-1,TRBD2,TRBJ2-7,TGTGCCAGCAGCCAACTAGCGGACTCCTACGAGCAGTACTTC,CASSQLADSYEQYF
few,TRBV2,TRBD2,TRBJ2-2,TGTGCCAGCAAGCCGACCGGGGGGACCGGGGAGCTGTTTTTT,CASKPTGGTGELFF
many,TRBV7-2,NA,TRBJ1-2,TGTGCCAGCACCTTTGGGAGGGGGGATGGCTACACCTTC,CASTFGRGDGYTF
NA,TRBV30,NA,TRBJ2-4,TGTGCCTGGAGTGTTTCACTCCAAGCGGACAAAAACATTAAGTACTTC,CAWSVSLQADKNIKYF
many,TRBV12-3/TRBV12-4,NA,TRBJ2-5,TGTGCCAGCAGTTTATTGCAGGCACAAGAGACCCAGTACTTC,CASSLLQAQETQYF
many,TRBV20-1,NA,TRBJ2-5,TGCAGTGCTAGACTCTTGACACGACTGGTGGGGACCCAGTACTTC,CSARLLTRLVGTQYF
many,TRBV25-1,NA,TRBJ2-7,TGTGCCAGCAGTGAATATGCCCTGACTTACGAGCAGTACTTC,CASSEYALTYEQYF
few,TRBV5-1,TRBD2,TRBJ2-7,TGCGCCAGCAGCTTGGTGACTAGCGGGACCAGCTCCTACGAGCAGTACTTC,CASSLVTSGTSSYEQYF
many,TRBV30,NA,TRBJ1-5,TGTGCCTGGAGTGTGACACACCGCAATCAGCCCCAGCATTTT,CAWSVTHRNQPQHF
NA,TRBV12-3/TRBV12-4,TRBD1,TRBJ2-7,TGTGCCAGCAGGCACAGGGGTAGCGAGCAGTACTTC,CASRHRGSEQYF
many,TRBV10-3,TRBD1,TRBJ1-6,TGTGCCATCAGTGAGTCGATGGGACAGGGATCTTCACCCCTCCACTTT,CAISESMGQGSSPLHF
many,TRBV11-2,NA,TRBJ2-7,TGTGCCAGCAGCTTATATGGTGGGAGCATTTACGAGCAGTACTTC,CASSLYGGSIYEQYF
NA,TRBV2,TRBD1,TRBJ1-2,TGTGCCAGCAGTGAATCTGGGACAGCCTCCGGCTACACCTTC,CASSESGTASGYTF
NA,TRBV19,NA,TRBJ1-1,TGTGCCAGTAGTATTCGGGGGGTACGTGACACTGAAGCTTTCTTT,CASSIRGVRDTEAFF
many,TRBV30,NA,TRBJ2-7,TGTGCCTGGAGCGACCGCTACGAGCAGTACTTC,CAWSDRYEQYF
many,TRBV29-1,NA,TRBJ1-1,TGCAGCGTTATGCCTTCAGGCGTTCAGACCACTGAAGCTTTCTTT,CSVMPSGVQTTEAFF
many,TRBV7-9,NA,TRBJ2-7,TGTGCCAGCAGCTTATCGAATACCTACGAGCAGTACTTC,CASSLSNTYEQYF
many,TRBV29-1,NA,TRBJ1-5,TGCAGCGTTGGTCAGAACAATCAGCCCCAGCATTTT,CSVGQNNQPQHF
many,TRBV4-1,NA,TRBJ1-5,TGCGCCAGCAGCCAAGACGAGGCCCGGCCCCAGCATTTT,CASSQDEARPQHF
few,TRBV5-1,NA,TRBJ2-5,TGCGCCCGCAGCTTGGAGGGGGAAGAGACCCAGTACTTC,CARSLEGEETQYF
many,TRBV6-1,NA,TRBJ2-4,TGTGCCAGCAGTCGCCCGGATGGCATTAAGTACTTC,CASSRPDGIKYF
few,TRBV12-3/TRBV12-4,TRBD1,TRBJ1-1,TGTGCCAGCAGCACCCGGGACAGGGTGACTTTCTTT,CASSTRDRVTFF
many,TRBV15,TRBD1,TRBJ1-6,TGTGCCACCAGCCGGGACAGGGAGAATTCACCCCTCCACTTT,CATSRDRENSPLHF
many,TRBV11-2,NA,TRBJ1-2,TGTGCCAGCAGCCCAGGGACGGAGACACCCTATGGCTACACCTTC,CASSPGTETPYGYTF
NA,TRBV24-1,NA,TRBJ1-1,TGTGCCACCTTTTCGCCAGGGGACTGGGGGACTGAAGCTTTCTTT,CATFSPGDWGTEAFF
NA,TRBV11-2,NA,TRBJ2-2,TGTGCCAGCAGCTTATACGGCAGGTTGAACACCGGGGAGCTGTTTTTT,CASSLYGRLNTGELFF
many,TRBV6-1,NA,TRBJ1-2,TGTGCCAGCAGTGAACGGAGGGCTAATGGCTACACCTTC,CASSERRANGYTF
many,TRBV12-3/TRBV12-4,NA,TRBJ1-5,TGTGCCAGCAGTTTAGCGCATGGGGCCGGCAATCAGCCCCAGCATTTT,CASSLAHGAGNQPQHF
many,TRBV27,NA,TRBJ1-1,TGTGCCAGCAGTTTATACGGGACGTCCTCGGTGAACACTGAAGCTTTCTTT,CASSLYGTSSVNTEAFF
many,TRBV27,TRBD2,TRBJ2-2,TGTGCCAGCACCCTCCTAGCGGGAGTCAACACCGGGGAGCTGTTTTTT,CASTLLAGVNTGELFF
NA,TRBV25-1,TRBD1,TRBJ2-2,TGTGCCAGCAGTGCCCTGGACAGGGCCGGGGAGCTGTTTTTT,CASSALDRAGELFF
NA,TRBV12-3/TRBV12-4,TRBD2,TRBJ2-1,TGTGCCAGCAGTTTTTACGGGATAGATCTAGCGGGAGTTTTGAGTGAGCAGTTCTTC,CASSFYGIDLAGVLSEQFF
many,TRBV6-5,NA,TRBJ1-2,TGTGCCACCCGCCGCGACAGCGATCTCGTCTTCTATGGCTACACCTTC,CATRRDSDLVFYGYTF
many,TRBV6-1,TRBD1,TRBJ1-2,TGTGCCAGCACTACAGGGGGCGACTATGGCTACACCTTC,CASTTGGDYGYTF
many,TRBV7-8,NA,TRBJ1-5,TGTGCCAGCAGCTTAGCACGGGACCCCACTTATAGCAATCAGCCCCAGCATTTT,CASSLARDPTYSNQPQHF
many,TRBV15,NA,TRBJ2-7,TGTGCCACCAGCAGAGTTGTGGGGCGCCAGGAGCAGTACTTC,CATSRVVGRQEQYF
many,TRBV5-1,NA,TRBJ1-1,TGCGCCAGCAAGGATAACACTGAAGCTTTCTTT,CASKDNTEAFF
few,TRBV4-3,NA,TRBJ1-2,TGCGCCAGCAGCCAAGAATACAGATCCAGCTATGGCTACACCTTC,CASSQEYRSSYGYTF
NA,TRBV12-3/TRBV12-4,TRBD1,TRBJ2-7,TGTGCCAGCACCGGGACAGGGGGAACCTACGAGCAGTACTTC,CASTGTGGTYEQYF
many,TRBV28,TRBD2,TRBJ2-2,TGTGCCAGCCAGCTAGCGGGAGGGCTCGTCGGGACCGGGGAGCTGTTTTTT,CASQLAGGLVGTGELFF
many,TRBV2,NA,TRBJ2-7,TGTGCCAGCATCGAAGGGCGAGAGGATTACGAGCAGTACTTC,CASIEGREDYEQYF
many,TRBV15,TRBD1,TRBJ2-7,TGTGCCACCATAATGGGGACAGCCTCCTACGAGCAGTACTTC,CATIMGTASYEQYF
many,TRBV18,TRBD1,TRBJ2-7,TGTGCCAGCTCACCGGGACAGACAGACTACGAGCAGTACTTC,CASSPGQTDYEQYF
many,TRBV27,NA,TRBJ1-1,TGTGCCAGCGGCAGGACAAAGAACACTGAAGCTTTCTTT,CASGRTKNTEAFF
many,TRBV2,NA,TRBJ2-7,TGTGCCAGCGACAGCCAGAACTACGAGCAGTACTTC,CASDSQNYEQYF
many,TRBV12-3/TRBV12-4,NA,TRBJ1-2,TGTGCCAGCAGTTTAGATCACAGGGAGGGGGTCTATGGCTACACCTTC,CASSLDHREGVYGYTF
many,TRBV15,NA,TRBJ1-5,TGTGCCACCAGCAGAGATCTGGGTTTGAACGCTTACAATCAGCCCCAGCATTTT,CATSRDLGLNAYNQPQHF
many,TRBV27,NA,TRBJ1-1,TGTGCCAGCAGTGGCCTTTACAGGGTACGACATGAAGCTTTCTTT,CASSGLYRVRHEAFF
many,TRBV4-1,NA,TRBJ2-7,TGCGCCAGCAGCCAAGTAGGCGGGTCCGAGCAGTACTTC,CASSQVGGSEQYF